A single sample gave rise to the 25 T cell receptor beta chains below, sequenced in a study of cytomegalovirus exposure and HLA in healthy donors. Primers included in the PCR were 60 Vbeta and 13 Jbeta primers. The repertoire was sequenced with immunoSEQ multiplex PCR; TCRdb's copy has only in-frame clones and lacks some. The sample lists 150,000 or so clones; 70% to 80% were seen once. Sequencing was carried out using PBMCs. The receptors originated from a woman aged 40 to 49 in good health and CMV-seronegative.

The chain combines TRBV7-9 with TRBJ1-5, with no clear D. The length of the CDR3 is 13 residues. Germline CDR1 and CDR2: SEHNR and FQNEAQ (reference sequence). V lost 6 bases to trimming and J lost 0 bases, with 6 bases between them. The CDR3 sequence is CASSPSSNQPQHF. Here the CDR3 DNA reads TGTGCCAGCAGTCCCAGTAGCAATCAGCCCCAGCATTTT.

The chain links TRBV7-2 to TRBJ1-2; 7 bases are shared with TRBD1. Looked up from germline, CDR1 is SGHTA and CDR2 is FQGNSA. Germline trimming cut 5 bases from V and 4 bases from J; bases unmatched to any gene: 10. The CDR3 length is 15 residues. CDR3 residues: CASSPSGTAFYGYTF. CDR3 nucleotide sequence: TGTGCCAGCAGCCCATCTGGGACAGCTTTCTATGGCTACACCTTC.

The rearrangement joins TRBV5-6 to TRBJ2-3; TRBD1 matches at 8 bases. Germline-derived CDR1 and CDR2 are SGHDT and YYEEEE. Trimming removed 2 bases from V and 4 bases from J; junction bases left unmatched: 9. The CDR3 loop spans 16 amino acids. The CDR3 DNA reads as TGTGCCAGCAGCTTCGGGACAGGCTCCCGCGCAGATACGCAGTATTTT. This codes for CASSFGTGSRADTQYF.

The rearrangement joins TRBV29-1 to TRBJ1-2, with 9 bases matching TRBD1. Germline V gene lookup returns CDR1 SQVTM and CDR2 ANQGSEA. With V trimmed by 0 bases and J by 6 bases, 8 bases remained unmatched. The CDR3 runs to 15 residues. CDR3 protein: CSVEERTGDRHGYTF. DNA of the CDR3: TGCAGCGTTGAAGAGAGGACAGGGGATCGTCATGGCTACACCTTC.

The chain carries TRBV5-1 and TRBJ2-7; 13 bases agree with TRBD2. Germline loops: CDR1 SGHRS, CDR2 YFSETQ. The V and J ends lost 0 bases and 7 bases, in that order; junction bases with no gene match: 7. This CDR3 contains 16 residues. CDR3 loop: CASSLAEGLAGQEQYF. The DNA of the CDR3 is TGCGCCAGCAGCTTGGCAGAGGGACTAGCGGGGCAAGAGCAGTACTTC.

The chain couples TRBV5-1 to TRBJ1-2, with D hard to call. The germline V gene encodes CDR1 SGHRS and CDR2 YFSETQ. This CDR3 has 17 amino acids. Trimming left V 0 bases short and J 0 bases short, with 15 bases between. CDR3 region: CASSLGAVLGSNYGYTF. The CDR3 DNA is TGCGCCAGCAGCTTGGGGGCAGTCTTGGGTTCTAACTATGGCTACACCTTC.

This clone has only a few counts. This sequence joins TRBV4-1 and TRBJ2-3, with a possible D match to TRBD2 (5 bases). The CDR3 covers 13 residues. From germline, CDR1 is MGHRA and CDR2 YSYEKL. The ends were cut back, 5 bases at V and 6 bases at J, with 12 bases in the middle. The chain's CDR3 is CASSRGREDTQYF. Here the CDR3 DNA reads TGCGCCAGCAGCAGAGGGCGCGAGGATACGCAGTATTTT.

V usage is TRBV4-1 and J usage is TRBJ2-7; 10 bases are a match to TRBD1. Losses at the gene ends were 3 bases for V and 2 bases for J; bases not matched to a gene: 10. Germline CDR1 is MGHRA and CDR2 is YSYEKL. The CDR3 contains 17 residues. This CDR3 reads CASSHAAIGTGAYEQYF. The CDR3 region has the DNA TGCGCCAGCAGCCACGCGGCTATAGGGACAGGGGCCTACGAGCAGTACTTC.

CDR3 protein: CSVMIAGGGGANVLTF. The CDR3 region has the DNA TGCAGCGTTATGATAGCGGGAGGGGGTGGGGCCAACGTCCTGACTTTC. The rearrangement joins TRBV29-1 to TRBJ2-6; 11 bases fit TRBD2. After removal of 5 bases from V and 3 bases from J, the junction contained 6 bases not matched to a gene. The CDR3 contains 16 residues. From germline, CDR1 is SQVTM and CDR2 ANQGSEA.

This clone was counted a few times. The genes are TRBV29-1 and TRBJ1-2; D might be TRBD1 (5 bases). This CDR3 contains 14 residues. Germline CDR1 and CDR2: SQVTM and ANQGSEA. The V gene lost 5 bases and the J gene lost 2 bases, with 15 bases spanning the gap. The CDR3 is CSVPYRSGNYGYTF. The CDR3 coding sequence is TGCAGCGTTCCTTACCGCTCAGGGAACTATGGCTACACCTTC.

The chain couples TRBV11-2 to TRBJ1-2, with TRBD1 matching 7 bases. The trim removed 0 bases at V and 8 bases at J, leaving 6 bases unmatched. Germline V gene lookup returns CDR1 SGHAT and CDR2 FQNNGV. The CDR3 is 14 residues long. The CDR3 reads CASSLDGTVSGYTF. CDR3 DNA sequence: TGTGCCAGCAGCTTAGATGGGACAGTATCAGGCTACACCTTC.

This clone was detected once. The genes are TRBV28 and TRBJ1-1; 7 positions match TRBD1. Germline CDR1 is MDHEN and CDR2 is SYDVKM. The CDR3 has 14 amino acids. The V segment lost 5 bases and the J segment 0 bases; nucleotides outside the gene matches: 3. The CDR3 coding sequence is TGTGCCAGCAGTCCCGGGACAGTGAACACTGAAGCTTTCTTT. It yields the protein CASSPGTVNTEAFF.

The J gene is TRBJ2-7, the V gene TRBV5-1; 8 nucleotides agree with TRBD2. The CDR3 length is 15 residues. V was clipped by 6 bases and J by 5 bases; unmatched bases: 13. The germline V gene has CDR1 SGHRS and CDR2 YFSETQ. The CDR3 DNA is TGCGCCAGCAATTTTTTTCCGGGGGGGCCAAACGAGCAGTACTTC. Protein: CASNFFPGGPNEQYF.

V gene TRBV19 combines with J gene TRBJ2-6, with 8 bases lining up with TRBD1. The CDR3 has 15 residues. V was pared by 8 bases and J by 1 base, with 4 bases of the junction left unmatched. CDR1 is LNHDA, CDR2 SQIVND, per germline (reference sequence). The CDR3: CASGDRRSGANVLTF. The DNA for the CDR3 is TGTGCCAGTGGGGACAGGAGGTCTGGGGCCAACGTCCTGACTTTC.

This sequence joins TRBV18 and TRBJ1-1; D might be TRBD1 (5 bases). Germline V CDR1 and CDR2: KGHSH, LQKENI. Trimming pared 0 bases from V and 2 bases from J, leaving 10 bases between. This CDR3 contains 15 residues. The CDR3 coding sequence is TGTGCCAGCTCACCACCGCTGGGGCCCAACACTGAAGCTTTCTTT. It translates to CASSPPLGPNTEAFF.

This clone was detected a few times. This rearrangement joins TRBV5-1 to TRBJ2-7, with 9 bases fitting TRBD1. Losses at the gene ends were 4 bases for V and 6 bases for J; bases not matched to a gene: 8. The CDR3 runs 14 residues. Germline lookup yields CDR1 SGHRS and CDR2 YFSETQ. The CDR3 reads CASSPGTGKGEQYF. For the CDR3, the DNA is TGCGCCAGCAGCCCCGGGACAGGGAAGGGCGAGCAGTACTTC.

CDR3 amino acids: CASSLEAGGAYEQYF. CDR3 in DNA: TGTGCCAGCAGCTTAGAGGCAGGGGGAGCCTACGAGCAGTACTTC. This chain uses TRBV11-3 with TRBJ2-7; TRBD1 matches 7 bases. Trimming at V came to 0 bases and at J to 2 bases, leaving 4 bases not matched to a gene. This CDR3 has 15 residues. Germline assignment: CDR1 SGHNT and CDR2 YENEEA. The whole variable domain, filled in from reference TRBV11-3 and TRBJ2-7, reads EAGVVQSPRYKIIEKKQPVAFWCNPISGHNTLYWYLQNLGQGPELLIRYENEEAVDDSQLPKDRFSAERLKGVDSTLKIQPAELGDSAVYLCASSLEAGGAYEQYFGPGTRLTVT.

The chain couples TRBV10-3 to TRBJ1-5; possibly TRBD1 for D (5 bases). CDR1 ENHRY and CDR2 SYGVKD come from the germline V gene. This CDR3 is 12 amino acids long. Trimming left V 6 bases short and J 4 bases short, with 7 bases between. The CDR3 loop reads CAIRGPNQPQHF. Written as DNA, the CDR3 is TGTGCCATCAGGGGGCCAAATCAGCCCCAGCATTTT.

The gene calls are TRBV6-1 and TRBJ1-2, with D possibly being TRBD1 (5 bases). CDR1 and CDR2 (germline): MNHNS, SASEGT. Trimming removed 0 bases from V and 13 bases from J, with 15 bases in between. The length of the CDR3 is 13 residues. For the CDR3, the DNA is TGTGCCAGCAGTGAAGCAGGCGGACAAATTGTCACCTTC. As protein: CASSEAGGQIVTF.

The chain employs TRBV11-3 and TRBJ2-1; 11 bases line up with TRBD2. Germline CDR1 and CDR2: SGHNT and YENEEA. The CDR3 has 16 residues. V was pared by 1 base and J by 7 bases, with 6 bases of the junction left unmatched. The CDR3 bases are TGTGCCAGCAGCTTAGTTGTAGCGGGAGGGAGGAATGAGCAGTTCTTC. Residues: CASSLVVAGGRNEQFF.

This chain connects TRBV11-3 to TRBJ1-1; TRBD1 aligns across 10 bases. Trimming cost V 4 bases and J 5 bases; bases outside gene matches: 7. Germline V gene lookup returns CDR1 SGHNT and CDR2 YENEEA. This CDR3 has 15 residues. The CDR3 sequence is CASSSAGQGGTEAFF. The CDR3 DNA follows: TGTGCCAGCAGCTCCGCCGGACAGGGGGGGACTGAAGCTTTCTTT.

The chain couples TRBV6-1 to TRBJ2-3, with TRBD2 matching 7 bases. The CDR3 runs to 15 residues. Germline V gene lookup returns CDR1 MNHNS and CDR2 SASEGT. After removal of 4 bases from V and 2 bases from J, the junction contained 6 bases not matched to a gene. The CDR3: CASSGLAGPTDTQYF. The CDR3, as DNA: TGTGCCAGCAGTGGATTAGCGGGTCCCACAGATACGCAGTATTTT.

J is TRBJ2-3 and V is TRBV5-1; D is perhaps TRBD1 (5 bases). The CDR3 runs 14 residues. The germline gives CDR1 SGHRS, CDR2 YFSETQ. The germline V and J ends were trimmed by 3 bases and 4 bases, with 12 bases remaining between them. The CDR3 loop reads CASSWKQGADTQYF. The CDR3 DNA follows: TGCGCCAGCAGCTGGAAACAAGGGGCAGATACGCAGTATTTT. Full variable domain (outside the CDR3, taken from reference TRBV5-1 and TRBJ2-3): KAGVTQTPRYLIKTRGQQVTLSCSPISGHRSVSWYQQTPGQGLQFLFEYFSETQRNKGNFPGRFSGRQFSNSRSEMNVSTLELGDSALYLCASSWKQGADTQYFGPGTRLTVL.

The CDR3: CASSLNGLYGYTF. The DNA of the CDR3 is TGTGCCAGCAGCTTGAATGGCCTCTATGGCTACACCTTC. The J gene is TRBJ1-2, the V gene TRBV5-6, with D hard to call. Germline-derived CDR1 and CDR2 are SGHDT and YYEEEE. Trimming removed 1 base from V and 4 bases from J, with 8 bases in between. This CDR3 contains 13 residues.

This clone was detected a few times. The rearrangement links TRBV19 to TRBJ2-7; perhaps TRBD2 as D (7 bases). Germline CDR1 reads LNHDA; CDR2 reads SQIVND (reference sequence). With 0 bases removed from V and 5 bases from J, the gap between germline ends came to 20 bases. The CDR3 loop spans 17 amino acids. CDR3 bases: TGTGCCAGTAGTATAGATCCCACTATCGGCGGGGGCGACGAGCAGTACTTC. Translating gives CASSIDPTIGGGDEQYF.